This T cell receptor (beta chain) was captured by sequencing in a study of T and B cells in COVID-19 patients. On the study more broadly: Peripheral blood came from COVID-19 patients with active infection or after recovery.

From blood, 250-500 ng of genomic DNA served as TRB template. BIOMED2 TRB-A/B primer pools were used in multiplex TRB PCR. TCRdb itself ran the multiplex PCR reads through MiXCR, one entry per CDR3 protein. This sample has roughly 25,000 distinct CDR3 sequences; around a third occur once, and the top ten carry under 2%. After removal of 5 bases from V and 9 bases from J, the junction contained 9 bases not matched to a gene. Germline CDR1 reads SQVTM; CDR2 reads ANQGSEA. The CDR3 loop spans 13 amino acids. This clonotype is categorized as medium-sized. This receptor was taken from a human donor who had recovered from COVID-19. The genes are TRBV29-1 and TRBJ2-1; 8 bases map to TRBD1. Sequencing was done on a sample of blood. CDR3 DNA: TGCAGCGTTCTGATTACAGGGGGTGGTGAGCAGTTCTTC. This gives the protein CSVLITGGGEQFF.